Each of the 19 T cell receptor beta chains below was sequenced from the same sample in a study of T cell changes during pregnancy in multiple sclerosis. The method was immunoSEQ multiplex PCR; TCRdb's version includes in-frame clones alone and lacks a portion of them. The table records tens of thousands of clones, about nine tenths of them present only once. The material sequenced was CD4+ T cells from peripheral blood mononuclear cells, taken after pregnancy. These receptors were collected from a female donor in good health, enrolled as a control in a pregnancy study.

The chain links TRBV2 to TRBJ1-6; 8 bases map to TRBD1. V trimming: 3 bases; J trimming: 13 bases; junction bases outside the gene matches: 8. CDR3 length: 14 residues. Germline CDR1 SNHLY, CDR2 FYNNEI. Here the CDR3 reads CASSDDRGSEPLHF. The CDR3 DNA follows: TGTGCCAGCAGTGACGACAGGGGTTCAGAGCCCCTCCACTTT.

The chain couples TRBV30 to TRBJ1-5; the D is unclear. The CDR3 loop spans 14 amino acids. Per the germline V gene, CDR1 is GTSNPN and CDR2 is SVGIG (reference sequence). Trimming took 1 base from V and 6 from J, leaving 13 bases between them. The CDR3 here is CAWSASQAGQPQHF. The CDR3 nucleotides read TGTGCCTGGAGTGCCTCACAAGCGGGTCAGCCCCAGCATTTT.

The CDR3 bases are TGTGCCAGCAGTTTAGCCCATGAAAAACTGTTTTTT. It is translated as CASSLAHEKLFF. The chain is built from TRBV6-6 and TRBJ1-4, with no clear D. Germline V gene data show CDR1 as MNHNY and CDR2 as SVGAGI (reference sequence). This CDR3 contains 12 residues. Trimming shortened V by 4 bases and J by 6 bases, and 6 bases separated the two germline ends.

The chain employs TRBV5-4 and TRBJ2-5; 8 nucleotides line up with TRBD1. The CDR3 has 15 residues. Germline CDR1 reads SGHNT; CDR2 reads YYREEE (reference sequence). Trimming removed 6 bases from V and 4 bases from J; junction bases left unmatched: 11. CDR3 in amino acids: CASTRTGMVGETQYF. As DNA, the CDR3 is TGTGCCAGCACCAGGACAGGGATGGTAGGAGAGACCCAGTACTTC. Using reference TRBV5-4 and TRBJ2-5 for the parts outside the CDR3, the full variable domain is ETGVTQSPTHLIKTRGQQVTLRCSSQSGHNTVSWYQQALGQGPQFIFQYYREEENGRGNFPPRFSGLQFPNYSSELNVNALELDDSALYLCASTRTGMVGETQYFGPGTRLLVL.

This chain uses TRBV4-3 with TRBJ2-1; D is unresolved. Germline V gives CDR1 LGHNA, CDR2 YSLEER. This CDR3 comprises 16 residues. V was trimmed by 2 bases and J by 0 bases, leaving 11 bases between them. This chain's CDR3 is CASSQKIRGSYNEQFF. DNA of the CDR3: TGCGCCAGCAGCCAAAAGATCCGAGGCTCCTACAATGAGCAGTTCTTC.

The chain employs TRBV7-7 and TRBJ1-5; D gene uncertain. The CDR3 is made up of 9 amino acids. From germline, CDR1 is SSHAT and CDR2 FNYEAQ (reference sequence). The CDR3 loop is CASRQPQHF. CDR3 in DNA: TGTGCTAGCCGGCAGCCCCAGCATTTT.

This clone was recorded once. The chain links TRBV19 to TRBJ2-7, with a weak D call TRBD1 (6 bases). Germline loops: CDR1 LNHDA, CDR2 SQIVND (reference sequence). This CDR3 has 14 residues. V gave up 4 bases and J gave up 6 bases, with 16 bases separating them. The CDR3 nucleotides read TGTGCCAGTAGTACGGGCCAGGGGTTCGCCGAGCAGTACTTC. Translation: CASSTGQGFAEQYF. The full variable domain, rest sourced from reference TRBV19 and TRBJ2-7, is DGGITQSPKYLFRKEGQNVTLSCEQNLNHDAMYWYRQDPGQGLRLIYYSQIVNDFQKGDIAEGYSVSREKKESFPLTVTSAQKNPTAFYLCASSTGQGFAEQYFGPGTRLTVT.

This clone was found once. The chain couples TRBV7-2 to TRBJ2-1, with 9 bases lining up with TRBD2. J gave up 6 bases and V 5 bases, and 11 bases lay outside the gene matches. Germline V gene sequence: CDR1 SGHTA, CDR2 FQGNSA. The CDR3 is 16 residues long. The CDR3 spells CASSPIGTSMVNEQFF. For the CDR3, the DNA is TGTGCCAGCAGCCCAATAGGGACTAGCATGGTCAATGAGCAGTTCTTC.

The chain is built from TRBV5-1 and TRBJ1-2; D gene ambiguous. Per the germline V gene, CDR1 is SGHRS and CDR2 is YFSETQ. CDR3 length equals 12 residues. Trimming took 5 bases from V and 5 from J, leaving 10 bases between them. CDR3 in amino acids: CASSRTGYGYTF. DNA of the CDR3: TGCGCCAGCAGTCGGACGGGATATGGCTACACCTTC.

V usage is TRBV4-1 and J usage is TRBJ1-5; TRBD1 matches 7 bases. Germline assignment: CDR1 MGHRA and CDR2 YSYEKL. This CDR3 spans 15 amino acids. The junction had 8 bases not matched to a gene; V was cut back by 3 bases and J by 6 bases. CDR3 sequence reads: CASSHYDRVGQPQHF. CDR3 bases: TGCGCCAGCAGCCACTACGACAGGGTAGGTCAGCCCCAGCATTTT.

This clone has a single count. The V and J genes are TRBV5-4 and TRBJ1-2; D might be TRBD1 (6 bases). The germline V gene encodes CDR1 SGHNT and CDR2 YYREEE (reference sequence). The V gene lost 2 bases and the J gene lost 0 bases, with 8 bases spanning the gap. The CDR3 covers 14 residues. CDR3 loop: CASSLDRPNYGYTF. CDR3 DNA: TGTGCCAGCAGCTTAGACAGGCCTAACTATGGCTACACCTTC.

The J gene is TRBJ2-7, the V gene TRBV6-5; the match to TRBD1 covers 9 bases. Germline V gives CDR1 MNHEY, CDR2 SVGAGI. V lost 3 bases, J lost 3 bases, and 6 bases stayed unmatched. This CDR3 region has 15 residues. CDR3 protein: CASSYGTGFIYEQYF. The DNA for the CDR3 is TGTGCCAGCAGTTATGGGACAGGGTTCATCTACGAGCAGTACTTC.

CDR3 sequence reads: CASSLEPSGGKGSTDTQYF. The CDR3 bases are TGCGCCAGCAGCTTGGAACCTAGCGGGGGAAAAGGCAGCACAGATACGCAGTATTTT. The chain links TRBV5-1 to TRBJ2-3, with 10 nucleotides matching TRBD2. The CDR3 is made up of 19 amino acids. The V segment lost 0 bases and the J segment 0 bases; nucleotides outside the gene matches: 10. Germline CDR1 and CDR2: SGHRS and YFSETQ.

Only a few counts were recorded for this clone. The rearrangement joins TRBV5-6 to TRBJ1-2, with a possible D match to TRBD1 (5 bases). V dropped 2 bases and J dropped 5 bases, with 10 bases sitting between them. This CDR3 contains 13 residues. The germline V gene has CDR1 SGHDT and CDR2 YYEEEE. The CDR3, as DNA: TGTGCCAGCAGCTTCCAGGGAGGTTATGGCTACACCTTC. Protein sequence: CASSFQGGYGYTF.

The rearrangement joins TRBV2 to TRBJ2-7, with 7 bases aligning to TRBD1. The V gene's germline CDR1 is SNHLY and CDR2 FYNNEI. This CDR3 has 14 residues. J lost 0 bases, V lost 10 bases, and 9 bases had no gene match. The CDR3 region has the DNA TGTGCCACTCTTCGACAGGGTAGCTCCTACGAGCAGTACTTC. Translated: CATLRQGSSYEQYF.

The chain recombines TRBV4-1 with TRBJ2-7; D might be TRBD1 (5 bases). The CDR3 spans 15 residues. Germline V gives CDR1 MGHRA, CDR2 YSYEKL. V was shortened by 3 bases and J by 2 bases, with 14 bases between the two germline ends. In DNA form, the CDR3 reads TGCGCCAGCAGCCAGACAGTTTTAGGAACCTACGAGCAGTACTTC. Encoded protein: CASSQTVLGTYEQYF.

The genes are TRBV19 and TRBJ1-1; 9 bases line up with TRBD1. This CDR3 is built from 16 residues. Germline V gives CDR1 LNHDA, CDR2 SQIVND (reference sequence). The trim removed 4 bases at V and 2 bases at J, leaving 8 bases unmatched. The CDR3 coding sequence is TGTGCCAGTAGTACTCGGACAGGGGCGAGAAACACTGAAGCTTTCTTT. Its translation is CASSTRTGARNTEAFF.

V and J are TRBV7-9 and TRBJ2-5; 9 positions agree with TRBD2. V was pared by 5 bases and J by 5 bases, with 6 bases of the junction left unmatched. CDR3 size: 14 residues. In germline, CDR1 is SEHNR, CDR2 FQNEAQ (reference sequence). CDR3 DNA sequence: TGTGCCAGCAGCCCGGGACTAGCCCAGGAGACCCAGTACTTC. Translated, it gives CASSPGLAQETQYF.

The V gene is TRBV7-2, the J gene TRBJ1-4; D is uncertain. With 1 base removed from V and 10 bases from J, the gap between germline ends came to 19 bases. This CDR3 is built from 16 residues. CDR1 SGHTA and CDR2 FQGNSA come from the germline V gene. Here the CDR3 reads CASSLVFAGIEGKLFF. For the CDR3, the DNA is TGTGCCAGCAGCTTAGTCTTTGCGGGCATTGAGGGAAAACTGTTTTTT.